This T cell receptor beta chain emerged from a study of blood T cell repertoires in COVID-19. The CDR3 totals 21 residues. V gave up 1 base and J gave up 2 bases; unmatched junction bases: 18. Germline lookup yields CDR1 MNHNS and CDR2 SASEGT. As handled by the study authors: It was from reference gene primer amplification that nucleated cell counts were estimated. This table comes from immunoSEQ multiplex PCR, and its TCRdb copy is limited to in-frame clones, with some not included. V and J calls and clone size are given by that table; D and trimming were obtained from the DNA. The sample lists over 200,000 clones; more than 80% were seen once.

This receptor was obtained from a man between 25 and 39 years old who had recovered from COVID-19. J is TRBJ2-3 and V is TRBV6-1, with 10 bases fitting TRBD2. Sequenced material: peripheral blood. CDR3 amino acids: CASSEVFVVAGGPPITDTQYF. The CDR3 DNA reads TGTGCCAGCAGTGAAGTTTTTGTAGTAGCGGGGGGCCCCCCAATCACAGATACGCAGTATTTT.